The entry that follows covers one T cell receptor (beta chain) sequence. The CDR3 is 14 residues long. The germline V gene has CDR1 SGHTS and CDR2 YDEGEE. Trimming took off 2 bases at V and 4 bases at J, with 9 bases between the two ends. In the authors' methods: Amplification with reference gene primers provided the estimates of nucleated cell counts. Repertoires were generated with immunoSEQ multiplex PCR, while TCRdb's copy carries only in-frame clones and drops some. V, J and clone size were drawn from that table, and D and trimming were deduced from the DNA. The sample holds over 55,000 clones, over 80% seen once. This sample stems from a study of blood T cell repertoires in COVID-19. Study-wide background: Samples representing acute and convalescent COVID-19 were sourced from the United States, Italy and Spain.

The chain carries TRBV5-8 and TRBJ1-4; D not certain. The TCR was taken from a man aged 45-65 years with active COVID-19. Material: peripheral blood. As DNA, the CDR3 is TGTGCCAGCAGCTTCGGACTCCATAATGAAAAACTGTTTTTT. It is translated as CASSFGLHNEKLFF.